This TCR beta chain came from a study of early T cells in non-severe SARS-CoV-2 infection. Germline CDR1 SGHTA, CDR2 FQGNSA. The CDR3 consists of 12 residues. Trimming took 5 bases from V and 1 from J, leaving 5 bases between them. TCRdb re-derived calls from the 5' RACE reads in MiXCR, one entry per CDR3 protein. The top ten clones hold about 6.1% of a sample with under 85,000 distinct CDR3 sequences, 8.5% to 10% of them seen once. Many counts were recorded for this clonotype. The source is an adult who was a healthcare worker with PCR-confirmed SARS-CoV-2 infection or an uninfected control (not recorded which). The material sequenced was whole blood. V and J are TRBV7-2 and TRBJ1-1, with D hard to call. The CDR3 is CASSPWNTEAFF. For the CDR3, the DNA is TGTGCCAGCAGCCCCTGGAACACTGAAGCTTTCTTT.